The clone carrying this T cell receptor (beta chain) showed up just a few times. What it recognizes is unknown. TCR beta cDNA libraries included unique molecular identifiers. From around 0.96 to 9.9 million T cells, roughly 540,000 cDNA molecules were obtained. TCRdb re-analysed the PCR reads in MiXCR, keeping a single row per CDR3 protein. The repertoire holds more than 500,000 distinct CDR3 sequences, with roughly 34% as singletons. These data are taken from a study of post-analysis software for immune sequencing data. Findings of the study overall: Controls significantly exceeded multiple sclerosis patients in normalized Chao1 diversity.

The TCR was taken from a girl aged 2-17 years with multiple sclerosis. Sequenced material: blood.

CDR3 protein: CSVRGGQVSYNEQFF. DNA for the CDR3: TGCAGCGTGAGGGGAGGGCAAGTCTCCTACAATGAGCAGTTCTTC. This chain joins TRBV29-1 and TRBJ2-1, with 7 bases identical to TRBD2. Germline V gene sequence: CDR1 SQVTM, CDR2 ANQGSEA. V trimming: 6 bases; J trimming: 0 bases; junction bases outside the gene matches: 8. This CDR3 spans 15 amino acids.